This T cell receptor (beta chain) derives from a study of cytomegalovirus exposure and HLA in healthy donors. Study summary: There were 117 million unique TCR beta sequences, drawn from approximately 180 million T cells, in an earlier analysis. Study outcomes and limitations: It emerged from a later analysis that several of the most significant clusters appeared to be linked to common viral pathogens.

V lost 3 bases to trimming and J lost 7 bases; unmatched junction nucleotides: 9. The CDR3 covers 17 residues. Germline V gives CDR1 MGHDK, CDR2 SYGVNS. It was with 60 Vbeta and 13 Jbeta primers that the PCR ran. The method was immunoSEQ multiplex PCR; TCRdb's version includes in-frame clones alone and lacks a portion of them. This sample yields more than 100,000 clones, of which 79% are seen a single time; approximately 1.1% belongs to the top ten. Turning to this clone: The antigen is not known.

Sequencing was done on a sample of PBMCs. The TCR was taken from a male donor in good health and CMV-seronegative. The chain combines TRBV25-1 with TRBJ2-1; 13 nucleotides agree with TRBD2. CDR3 DNA sequence: TGTGCCAGCAGTGAGCGAAGACTAGCGGGGGGATGGAATGAGCAGTTCTTC. Residues: CASSERRLAGGWNEQFF.